The 9 T cell receptor beta chains reported below all come from one sample, sequenced in a study of PD-1 blockade in mismatch repair-deficient tumors. TCRdb's copy holds only in-frame clones and misses some; the assay was immunoSEQ multiplex PCR. The data contain some 130,000 clones, approximately 91% of them singletons. Sample: peripheral blood, taken approximately 71 weeks after starting pembrolizumab. These TCRs come from an adult with mismatch repair-deficient cancer.

This clone was found once. The chain couples TRBV10-2 to TRBJ2-3; the match to TRBD2 covers 8 bases. With 7 bases clipped from V and 1 base from J, the junction kept 7 bases outside the gene matches. The CDR3 has 15 residues. Germline V CDR1 and CDR2: WSHSY, SAAADI. The CDR3 reads CASMFRREGTDTQYF. The CDR3 nucleotides are TGCGCCAGCATGTTCAGGCGGGAGGGCACAGATACGCAGTATTTT.

This chain's CDR3 is CASTDGSLNEQFF. The CDR3 region has the DNA TGTGCCAGCACGGACGGGAGCCTCAATGAGCAGTTCTTC. The gene calls are TRBV27 and TRBJ2-1, with a tentative D call TRBD2 (6 bases). V shed 7 bases and J shed 6 bases, with 13 bases lying between them. There are 13 residues in the CDR3. Germline CDR1 MNHEY, CDR2 SMNVEV (reference sequence).

The gene calls are TRBV10-1 and TRBJ2-7; D remains unclear. Per germline, CDR1 WNHNN and CDR2 SYGVQD (reference sequence). The germline V and J ends were trimmed by 4 bases and 10 bases, with 2 bases remaining between them. This CDR3 is built from 8 residues. CDR3 amino acids: CASSGQYF. CDR3 nucleotide sequence: TGCGCCAGCAGTGGCCAGTACTTC.

The V and J genes are TRBV5-1 and TRBJ2-7, with D possibly TRBD2 on 5 matching bases. Deletions cut 4 bases from V and 0 bases from J, with 8 bases between. This CDR3 has 13 amino acids. The V gene's germline CDR1 is SGHRS and CDR2 YFSETQ. The CDR3 bases are TGCGCCAGCAGCCCCGCGGGCTCCTACGAGCAGTACTTC. This codes for CASSPAGSYEQYF.

Concerning this clone itself: Compared with germline, one end of the junction differs, possibly owing to a read error. This chain connects TRBV13 to TRBJ2-7, with 11 bases lining up with TRBD2. Germline CDR1 reads PRHDT; CDR2 reads FYEKMQ (reference sequence). The CDR3 covers 15 residues. The CDR3 loop is CASSLGTSGSYEQYF. The DNA for the CDR3 is TGTGCCAGCAGCCTAGGGACTAGCGGCTCCTACGAGCAGTACTTC. Filled out from reference TRBV13 and TRBJ2-7, the complete variable domain reads AAGVIQSPRHLIKEKRETATLKCYPIPRHDTVYWYQQGPGQDPQFLISFYEKMQSDKGSIPDRFSAQQFSDYHSELNMSSLELGDSALYFCASSLGTSGSYEQYFGPGTRLTVT.

V gene TRBV27 combines with J gene TRBJ1-1; a weak D match, TRBD1 (6 bases). From germline, CDR1 is MNHEY and CDR2 SMNVEV (reference sequence). This CDR3 comprises 15 residues. The ends were cut back, 3 bases at V and 5 bases at J, with 16 bases in the middle. The CDR3 loop is CASSLGGPLGTEAFF. The CDR3 region has the DNA TGTGCCAGCAGTTTGGGGGGCCCCTTGGGAACTGAAGCTTTCTTT.

The rearrangement links TRBV2 to TRBJ2-5; D is ambiguous. The germline V and J ends were trimmed by 3 bases and 0 bases, with 8 bases remaining between them. CDR3 length equals 14 residues. Germline CDR1 is SNHLY and CDR2 is FYNNEI. The CDR3 DNA follows: TGTGCCAGCAGTGAGTGGGCAGACCAAGAGACCCAGTACTTC. Residues: CASSEWADQETQYF.

The V gene is TRBV28, the J gene TRBJ2-7; TRBD2 matches 7 bases. Per germline, CDR1 MDHEN and CDR2 SYDVKM. V was pared by 3 bases and J by 0 bases, with 14 bases of the junction left unmatched. The CDR3 covers 18 residues. CDR3 loop: CASSLVGGDPPISYEQYF. CDR3 nucleotide sequence: TGTGCCAGCAGTTTGGTGGGGGGGGACCCCCCGATCTCCTACGAGCAGTACTTC.

V gene TRBV7-6 combines with J gene TRBJ2-1; 10 nucleotides line up with TRBD2. Germline assignment: CDR1 SGHVS and CDR2 FNYEAQ. This CDR3 is built from 16 residues. With V trimmed by 5 bases and J by 0 bases, 4 bases remained unmatched. Here the CDR3 reads CASSPRLAGSYNEQFF. The CDR3 DNA reads TGTGCCAGCAGCCCTAGACTAGCGGGCTCCTACAATGAGCAGTTCTTC.